One and the same sample provided the 19 T cell receptor beta chains below, sequenced in a study of cytomegalovirus exposure and HLA in healthy donors. Researchers ran the PCR with 60 Vbeta and 13 Jbeta primers. Measured with immunoSEQ multiplex PCR; TCRdb has only the in-frame clones, and not every one. The sample carries some 86,000 clones, roughly three quarters recorded once. The sample consisted of PBMCs. These receptors were obtained from a woman in her thirties or forties in good health and CMV-seropositive.

This chain links TRBV20-1 with TRBJ1-1; 7 nucleotides agree with TRBD1. Germline lookup yields CDR1 DFQATT and CDR2 SNEGSKA (reference sequence). This CDR3 contains 11 residues. Germline trimming cut 6 bases from V and 4 bases from J; bases unmatched to any gene: 2. The CDR3 DNA reads as TGCAGTGCAAACAGGGGCACTGAAGCTTTCTTT. Translation: CSANRGTEAFF.

Only a few counts were recorded for this clone. V is TRBV9 and J is TRBJ1-3, with D possibly being TRBD1 (6 bases). This CDR3 contains 17 residues. Between the trimmed V and J ends, which lost 0 bases and 0 bases, there was a span of 13 bases. Germline loops: CDR1 SGDLS, CDR2 YYNGEE. The CDR3 nucleotides read TGTGCCAGCAGCGTAGGCCCGACAGGCCGCTCTGGAAACACCATATATTTT. Amino acids: CASSVGPTGRSGNTIYF.

This rearrangement joins TRBV11-3 to TRBJ2-3, with D perhaps matching TRBD1 (5 bases). The V end was cut by 1 base, the J end by 0 bases, with 11 bases between. CDR3 length equals 16 residues. CDR1 and CDR2 from the germline V gene are SGHNT and YENEEA. In nucleotides, the CDR3 is TGTGCCAGCAGCTTAGGAAGTACAGGAAGCACAGATACGCAGTATTTT. It specifies CASSLGSTGSTDTQYF.

The chain recombines TRBV4-2 with TRBJ2-1; D might be TRBD1 (5 bases). V was cut by 3 bases and J by 3 bases, with 15 bases left in between. The germline V gene encodes CDR1 LGHNA and CDR2 YNFKEQ. This CDR3 is built from 16 residues. The CDR3 DNA reads TGTGCCAGCAGCCAGAGGAAGCAGGGTGGCTACAATGAGCAGTTCTTC. Translating gives CASSQRKQGGYNEQFF.

This clone was seen a single time. Other DNA sequences in the same sample also yield this CDR3. The rearrangement links TRBV28 to TRBJ2-7; TRBD1 might be the D (6 bases). The CDR3 sequence is 15 residues long. The germline V gene encodes CDR1 MDHEN and CDR2 SYDVKM. The ends were cut back, 3 bases at V and 3 bases at J, with 15 bases in the middle. CDR3 nucleotides: TGTGCCAGCAGTTTCGCCGGGACAAGCGACTACGAGCAGTACTTC. It translates to CASSFAGTSDYEQYF.

J is TRBJ2-3 and V is TRBV27, with D possibly matching TRBD2 (6 bases). The CDR3 runs 15 residues. Germline CDR1 MNHEY, CDR2 SMNVEV (reference sequence). V was clipped by 5 bases and J by 1 base, with 13 bases between them. Here the CDR3 reads CASSTQRVRTDTQYF. CDR3 DNA sequence: TGTGCCAGCAGTACCCAGCGGGTCCGCACAGATACGCAGTATTTT.

V and J are TRBV30 and TRBJ1-3; D is ambiguous. The CDR3 has 14 amino acids. V was cut by 4 bases and J by 1 base, with 11 bases left in between. In germline, CDR1 is GTSNPN, CDR2 SVGIG (reference sequence). The CDR3 DNA sequence: TGTGCCTGGAATGGAGGTCAATCTGGAAACACCATATATTTT. The encoded protein is CAWNGGQSGNTIYF.

The chain recombines TRBV9 with TRBJ2-7; 9 positions agree with TRBD1. Germline lookup yields CDR1 SGDLS and CDR2 YYNGEE. Trimming at V came to 0 bases and at J to 7 bases, leaving 8 bases not matched to a gene. The CDR3 is 15 amino acids. As DNA, the CDR3 is TGTGCCAGCAGCGTAGCGCCGGGACAGGGATGGGAGCAGTACTTC. Translating it yields CASSVAPGQGWEQYF.

The chain carries TRBV6-1 and TRBJ2-7, with 8 bases matching TRBD1. V trimming: 9 bases; J trimming: 1 base; junction bases outside the gene matches: 2. Germline values: CDR1 MNHNS, CDR2 SASEGT. The CDR3 runs 12 residues. CDR3: CASGTGSYEQYF. CDR3 bases: TGTGCCAGTGGGACAGGATCCTACGAGCAGTACTTC.

This chain connects TRBV27 to TRBJ1-4; D remains ambiguous. The germline CDR1 and CDR2 sequences are MNHEY and SMNVEV (reference sequence). This CDR3 is built from 16 residues. V lost 5 bases to trimming and J lost 7 bases, with 20 bases between them. This chain's CDR3 is CASSPASGVWGEKLFF. Here the CDR3 DNA reads TGTGCCAGCAGTCCTGCCAGCGGGGTGTGGGGTGAAAAACTGTTTTTT.

Only a few counts were recorded for this clone. This chain joins TRBV5-6 and TRBJ2-7; no clear D gene. Germline lookup yields CDR1 SGHDT and CDR2 YYEEEE. Trimming left V 0 bases short and J 5 bases short, with 3 bases between. The CDR3 contains 11 residues. As DNA, the CDR3 is TGTGCCAGCAGCTTGGCGGACGAGCAGTACTTC. Translation: CASSLADEQYF.

This clone was recorded once. This chain uses TRBV18 with TRBJ2-3, with D unresolved. Trimming stripped 5 bases from V and 3 bases from J, with 15 bases between. The CDR3 has 15 residues. Per germline, CDR1 KGHSH and CDR2 LQKENI. CDR3 region: CASSWQTVVTDTQYF. The DNA for the CDR3 is TGTGCCAGCTCATGGCAGACTGTTGTAACAGATACGCAGTATTTT.

This clone was recorded only once. This chain's CDR3 is CASSSGQGNRHEQFF. The CDR3, as DNA: TGTGCCAGCAGCTCTGGACAGGGGAATAGGCATGAGCAGTTCTTC. V is TRBV7-2 and J is TRBJ2-1, with TRBD1 matching over 9 bases. There are 15 residues in the CDR3. The V gene end was trimmed by 4 bases and the J gene end by 8 bases; junction bases not matched to a gene: 9. Germline-derived CDR1 and CDR2 are SGHTA and FQGNSA.

V and J are TRBV19 and TRBJ1-5; perhaps TRBD1 as D (5 bases). The CDR3 loop spans 15 amino acids. Trimming removed 9 bases at V and 6 bases at J, with 21 bases between. From germline, CDR1 is LNHDA and CDR2 SQIVND (reference sequence). The chain's CDR3 is CASYPSGATGQPQHF. The CDR3 nucleotides are TGTGCCAGCTACCCCTCCGGCGCTACAGGTCAGCCCCAGCATTTT.

The chain carries TRBV18 and TRBJ1-1; 9 positions agree with TRBD1. Trimming at V came to 3 bases and at J to 8 bases, leaving 1 base not matched to a gene. This CDR3 is built from 12 residues. Germline V gene data show CDR1 as KGHSH and CDR2 as LQKENI. The CDR3 region is CASSPGQGEAFF. The CDR3 coding sequence is TGTGCCAGCTCACCTGGACAGGGGGAAGCTTTCTTT.

In regard to this clone: This sample also contains other DNA sequences that code for the same CDR3. The chain links TRBV7-3 to TRBJ2-2; 7 positions match TRBD2. The CDR3 has 14 amino acids. Germline CDR1 is SGHTA and CDR2 is FQGTGA. Germline trimming cut 6 bases from V and 1 base from J; bases unmatched to any gene: 2. The CDR3 protein is CASSSSGNTGELFF. The CDR3 DNA follows: TGTGCCAGCAGTTCTAGCGGGAACACCGGGGAGCTGTTTTTT.

CDR3 sequence (DNA): TGTGCCAGCAGCTGGGACAGGGGGGACCTCTACGAGCAGTACTTC. It translates to CASSWDRGDLYEQYF. The chain carries TRBV11-2 and TRBJ2-7, with TRBD1 identical over 11 bases. Germline trimming cut 4 bases from V and 3 bases from J; bases unmatched to any gene: 5. Germline lookup yields CDR1 SGHAT and CDR2 FQNNGV. This CDR3 comprises 15 residues.

V is TRBV28 and J is TRBJ1-1; no firm D call. The length of the CDR3 is 14 residues. Germline V gives CDR1 MDHEN, CDR2 SYDVKM. Trimming took 3 bases from V and 1 from J, leaving 9 bases between them. In DNA, the CDR3 is TGTGCCAGCAGTTTCCTCGGGGAGAACACTGAAGCTTTCTTT. Its translation is CASSFLGENTEAFF.

This chain connects TRBV7-2 to TRBJ2-3, with no clear D. Germline CDR1 and CDR2: SGHTA and FQGNSA. The CDR3 is made up of 14 amino acids. Trimming took off 0 bases at V and 4 bases at J, with 8 bases between the two ends. The CDR3 nucleotides are TGTGCCAGCAGCTTAGCAAGCCCCCCAGATACGCAGTATTTT. Translation: CASSLASPPDTQYF.